The 19 T cell receptor beta chains reported below all come from one sample, sequenced in a study of blood T cell repertoires in COVID-19. The method was immunoSEQ multiplex PCR; TCRdb's version includes in-frame clones alone and lacks a portion of them. Of about 140,000 clones in the sample, 75% to 90% were seen once. The sample was peripheral blood. Receptors originate from a man between 70 and 80 years old who had recovered from COVID-19.

This sequence joins TRBV7-7 and TRBJ2-1; D is undetermined. V lost 2 bases and J 9 bases, leaving 14 bases between the germline ends. Germline V gene lookup returns CDR1 SSHAT and CDR2 FNYEAQ (reference sequence). The CDR3 sequence is 14 residues long. CDR3 sequence (DNA): TGTGCCAGCAGCTTAATCGGGTTAGAGAGTGAGCAGTTCTTC. It specifies CASSLIGLESEQFF.

This chain joins TRBV4-1 and TRBJ2-5; D may be TRBD2 (7 bases). The germline gives CDR1 MGHRA, CDR2 YSYEKL. The CDR3 length is 20 residues. The V and J ends lost 4 bases and 5 bases respectively, with 32 bases between them. The CDR3 reads CASSLFRGGGNSKGLETQYF. The CDR3 nucleotides are TGCGCCAGCAGCCTCTTCAGAGGGGGGGGCAATAGTAAGGGCCTGGAGACCCAGTACTTC.

This clone appeared a single time. The rearrangement links TRBV4-3 to TRBJ2-1, with TRBD1 matching 9 bases. This CDR3 is 15 amino acids long. V lost 2 bases and J lost 2; bases outside the gene matches: 1. Germline CDR1 LGHNA, CDR2 YSLEER. As DNA, the CDR3 is TGCGCCAGCAGCCAAAACAGGGGGCCCTACAATGAGCAGTTCTTC. It encodes CASSQNRGPYNEQFF.

The chain has TRBV7-3 and TRBJ2-7; 7 positions match TRBD2. The germline V gene encodes CDR1 SGHTA and CDR2 FQGTGA. V shed 5 bases and J 7 bases; nucleotides not matched to a gene: 11. The CDR3 totals 14 residues. The CDR3 reads CASSPMGGTGEQYF. For the CDR3, the DNA is TGTGCCAGCAGCCCCATGGGGGGGACGGGGGAGCAGTACTTC.

The chain is built from TRBV10-2 and TRBJ2-5, with TRBD1 identical over 12 bases. The junction had 4 bases not matched to a gene; V was cut back by 6 bases and J by 5 bases. Looked up from germline, CDR1 is WSHSY and CDR2 is SAAADI. CDR3 size: 14 residues. The CDR3: CASSAGQGAETQYF. As DNA, the CDR3 is TGCGCCAGCAGCGCGGGACAGGGGGCTGAGACCCAGTACTTC.

This clone was recorded once. The chain links TRBV18 to TRBJ1-1; D unclear. The CDR3 runs to 14 residues. Germline V CDR1 and CDR2: KGHSH, LQKENI. Trimming shortened V by 1 base and J by 2 bases, and 8 bases separated the two germline ends. CDR3: CASSPLAANTEAFF. CDR3 nucleotides: TGTGCCAGCTCACCACTGGCTGCTAACACTGAAGCTTTCTTT.

The chain recombines TRBV18 with TRBJ2-1, with D unresolved. Trimming stripped 2 bases from V and 0 bases from J, with 11 bases between. In germline, CDR1 is KGHSH, CDR2 LQKENI. The CDR3 is 16 amino acids. The CDR3 nucleotides are TGTGCCAGCTCACCAACTTGGGCAGGCTCCTACAATGAGCAGTTCTTC. Its translation: CASSPTWAGSYNEQFF. The whole variable domain, filled in from reference TRBV18 and TRBJ2-1, reads NAGVMQNPRHLVRRRGQEARLRCSPMKGHSHVYWYRQLPEEGLKFMVYLQKENIIDESGMPKERFSAEFPKEGPSILRIQQVVRGDSAAYFCASSPTWAGSYNEQFFGPGTRLTVL.

This clone appeared a few times. The chain combines TRBV6-1 with TRBJ2-7, with a weak D call TRBD1 (6 bases). The germline V gene encodes CDR1 MNHNS and CDR2 SASEGT. Deletions cut 1 base from V and 3 bases from J, with 7 bases between. The length of the CDR3 is 13 residues. The CDR3 here is CASSEEQGYEQYF. The CDR3 coding sequence is TGTGCCAGCAGTGAAGAACAGGGCTACGAGCAGTACTTC.

The V gene is TRBV15, the J gene TRBJ2-7, with 8 nucleotides matching TRBD2. The CDR3 length is 15 residues. Germline assignment: CDR1 LNHNV and CDR2 YYDKDF (reference sequence). Trimming cost V 2 bases and J 3 bases; bases outside gene matches: 6. CDR3 sequence: CATSRTSGGLYEQYF. CDR3 coding DNA: TGTGCCACCAGCAGAACAAGCGGGGGACTCTACGAGCAGTACTTC.

As regards this clone: The sample holds other DNA sequences that translate to the same CDR3. J is TRBJ2-1 and V is TRBV7-2, with TRBD2 identical over 7 bases. After removal of 2 bases from V and 6 bases from J, the junction contained 1 base not matched to a gene. The CDR3 sequence is 13 residues long. CDR1 and CDR2 from the germline V gene are SGHTA and FQGNSA. CDR3 in DNA: TGTGCCAGCAGCTTAACGGGAGGCAATGAGCAGTTCTTC. Its translation is CASSLTGGNEQFF. Full variable domain (remainder filled in from reference TRBV7-2 and TRBJ2-1): GAGVSQSPSNKVTEKGKDVELRCDPISGHTALYWYRQSLGQGLEFLIYFQGNSAPDKSGLPSDRFSAERTGGSVSTLTIQRTQQEDSAVYLCASSLTGGNEQFFGPGTRLTVL.

Here the CDR3 reads CASSRPGVSTGELFF. The DNA for the CDR3 is TGTGCCAGCTCTAGGCCGGGAGTGTCCACCGGGGAGCTGTTTTTT. This chain connects TRBV18 to TRBJ2-2, with D possibly TRBD2 on 6 matching bases. Trimming removed 6 bases from V and 4 bases from J, with 15 bases in between. The CDR3 sequence is 15 residues long. Germline CDR1 KGHSH, CDR2 LQKENI.

The chain is built from TRBV6-5 and TRBJ2-7, with 7 bases identical to TRBD1. Trimming removed 6 bases from V and 4 bases from J; junction bases left unmatched: 9. CDR1 MNHEY and CDR2 SVGAGI come from the germline V gene. The CDR3 has 14 residues. CDR3 DNA: TGTGCCAGCAGGGGGACCGGGACAGATTACGAGCAGTACTTC. Residues: CASRGTGTDYEQYF.

The V and J genes are TRBV5-4 and TRBJ2-7; the D gene is possibly TRBD1 (7 bases). The CDR3 is 13 amino acids. With 5 bases removed from V and 7 bases from J, the gap between germline ends came to 16 bases. Germline CDR1 reads SGHNT; CDR2 reads YYREEE (reference sequence). DNA of the CDR3: TGTGCCAGCAGGTCCGGACAGGCGGGGGAGCAGTACTTC. Translated: CASRSGQAGEQYF.

The rearrangement joins TRBV24-1 to TRBJ2-7; 10 bases are shared with TRBD2. Losses at the gene ends were 12 bases for V and 4 bases for J; bases not matched to a gene: 5. This CDR3 comprises 12 residues. Germline V gene lookup returns CDR1 KGHDR and CDR2 SFDVKD. This CDR3 is CASEREGYEQYF. The CDR3 nucleotides are TGTGCCTCGGAGCGGGAGGGTTACGAGCAGTACTTC.

The rearrangement joins TRBV11-2 to TRBJ2-1; possible D gene TRBD1, 6 bases. Germline loops: CDR1 SGHAT, CDR2 FQNNGV. There are 15 residues in the CDR3. V was trimmed by 2 bases and J by 0 bases, leaving 8 bases between them. This CDR3 is CASSLQGSSYNEQFF. In DNA, the CDR3 is TGTGCCAGCAGCTTACAGGGGAGCTCCTACAATGAGCAGTTCTTC.

In this sample, this clone turned up once. The rearrangement links TRBV10-1 to TRBJ2-2; D is ambiguous. Germline V lookup: CDR1 WNHNN, CDR2 SYGVQD (reference sequence). The V and J ends lost 11 bases and 4 bases respectively, with 17 bases between them. The CDR3 covers 14 residues. Written as DNA, the CDR3 is TGCGCCTCTAGGCCGGAGATTGCCACCGGGGAGCTGTTTTTT. It is translated as CASRPEIATGELFF.

The chain couples TRBV6-4 to TRBJ2-1, with TRBD2 identical over 11 bases. J lost 6 bases, V lost 6 bases, and 7 bases had no gene match. CDR1 is MRHNA, CDR2 SNTAGT, per germline. This CDR3 has 15 residues. This CDR3 reads CASSHLAGGINEQFF. The CDR3 DNA reads TGTGCCAGCAGCCACCTAGCGGGAGGTATCAATGAGCAGTTCTTC.

CDR3 nucleotide sequence: TGTGCCATCCAAGAGACAGGGATGGATGAGCAGTTCTTC. Amino acids: CAIQETGMDEQFF. The gene calls are TRBV24-1 and TRBJ2-1; 7 bases fit TRBD1. There are 13 residues in the CDR3. Trimming took 11 bases from V and 8 from J; bases not matched to a gene: 11. The V gene's germline CDR1 is KGHDR and CDR2 SFDVKD.

The chain combines TRBV11-2 with TRBJ1-3; TRBD1 might be the D (5 bases). The length of the CDR3 is 15 residues. The V and J ends lost 6 bases and 2 bases respectively, with 14 bases between them. Germline assignment: CDR1 SGHAT and CDR2 FQNNGV. As DNA, the CDR3 is TGTGCCAGCAGAACCCCAGGGTCGGCTGGAAACACCATATATTTT. Residues: CASRTPGSAGNTIYF.